These 3 T cell receptor beta chains originate from one sample sequenced in a study of Graves' ophthalmopathy and Graves' hyperthyroidism. Amplified material comprised TCR beta CDR3 regions derived from RNA transcripts. The library came from an HTBI-primed first-round RT-PCR and a second-round multiplex PCR. TCRdb processed the multiplex PCR reads anew with MiXCR; each CDR3 protein has one entry. The sample shows 450,000 to 600,000 distinct CDR3 sequences, 35% to 40% of them seen only once. The sample was peripheral blood or thyroid tissue (not recorded which). The receptors derive from an adult man with Graves' hyperthyroidism.

Comments on this clonotype: This could be a read error, since a much larger clone is one nucleotide away. This rearrangement joins TRBV19 to TRBJ1-6; 11 positions agree with TRBD1. This CDR3 has 15 residues. Germline V CDR1 and CDR2: LNHDA, SQIVND (reference sequence). V was clipped by 10 bases and J by 7 bases; unmatched bases: 9. CDR3 sequence: CANWSGTGGNSPLHF. CDR3 in DNA: TGTGCCAATTGGTCCGGGACAGGGGGAAATTCACCCCTCCACTTT.

The gene calls are TRBV29-1 and TRBJ2-5; maybe TRBD1 (6 bases). The CDR3 contains 12 residues. Germline V gives CDR1 SQVTM, CDR2 ANQGSEA. V dropped 8 bases and J dropped 6 bases, with 16 bases sitting between them. The CDR3 reads CSLAQGGKTQYF. The CDR3 nucleotides read TGCAGCTTAGCACAGGGTGGGAAGACCCAGTACTTC.

This chain connects TRBV10-2 to TRBJ2-5; TRBD2 matches 12 bases. Germline assignment: CDR1 WSHSY and CDR2 SAAADI. The CDR3 is 13 amino acids. Trimming took 8 bases from V and 7 from J; bases not matched to a gene: 5. CDR3 loop: CASRLAGDRTQYF. In DNA form, the CDR3 reads TGCGCCAGCCGACTAGCGGGAGATCGGACCCAGTACTTC.